The clone carrying this T cell receptor beta chain was seen at least ten times. What it binds is not known. These data originate in a study of blood T cells in healthy people across ages. Study conclusions and caveats: Strong correlation existed between TCR beta diversity and naive T cell percentage.

It was with a sample-barcoded 5' primer and a J-beta primer mix that a second PCR of roughly 7 to 12 cycles was run. TCRdb reprocessed the 5' RACE reads with MiXCR, giving one entry per CDR3 protein. The data show around 670,000 distinct CDR3 sequences, around 31% seen once. CDR1 LGHDT and CDR2 YNNKEL come from the germline V gene (reference sequence). V lost 0 bases, J lost 13 bases, and 17 bases lay in between. The CDR3 has 14 residues. Isolated PBMCs totaled at least 6 million in each sample. The sample consisted of blood. The gene calls are TRBV3-1 and TRBJ2-3, with TRBD2 as a possible D gene (6 bases). This receptor was taken from a woman older than 75 in good health. CDR3 coding DNA: TGTGCCAGCAGCCAAGACAGCGGAGGGTCTAGGGAGTATTTT. This codes for CASSQDSGGSREYF.